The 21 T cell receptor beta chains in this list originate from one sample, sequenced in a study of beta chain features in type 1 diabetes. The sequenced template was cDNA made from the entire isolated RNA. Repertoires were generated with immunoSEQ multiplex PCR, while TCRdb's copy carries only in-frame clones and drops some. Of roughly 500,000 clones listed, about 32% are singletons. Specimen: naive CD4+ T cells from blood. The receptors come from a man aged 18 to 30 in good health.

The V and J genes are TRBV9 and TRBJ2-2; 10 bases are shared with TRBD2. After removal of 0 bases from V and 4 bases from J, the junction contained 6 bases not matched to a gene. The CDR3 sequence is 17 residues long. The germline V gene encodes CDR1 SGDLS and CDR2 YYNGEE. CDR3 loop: CASSVVPSGSPTGELFF. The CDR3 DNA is TGTGCCAGCAGCGTAGTGCCTAGCGGGAGTCCCACCGGGGAGCTGTTTTTT.

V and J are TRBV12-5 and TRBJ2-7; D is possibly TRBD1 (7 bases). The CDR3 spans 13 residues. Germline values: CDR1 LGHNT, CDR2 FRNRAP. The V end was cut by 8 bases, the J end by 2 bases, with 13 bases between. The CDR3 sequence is CASRGTAAYEQYF. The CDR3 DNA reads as TGTGCTAGTCGCGGGACAGCAGCCTACGAGCAGTACTTC.

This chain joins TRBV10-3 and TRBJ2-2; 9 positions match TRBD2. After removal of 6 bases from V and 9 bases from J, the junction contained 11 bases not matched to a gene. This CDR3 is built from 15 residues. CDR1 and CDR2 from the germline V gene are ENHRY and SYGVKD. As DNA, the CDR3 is TGTGCCATCAGGAAAGAGGGTAGCGGGAGCCGGGAGCTGTTTTTT. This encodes CAIRKEGSGSRELFF.

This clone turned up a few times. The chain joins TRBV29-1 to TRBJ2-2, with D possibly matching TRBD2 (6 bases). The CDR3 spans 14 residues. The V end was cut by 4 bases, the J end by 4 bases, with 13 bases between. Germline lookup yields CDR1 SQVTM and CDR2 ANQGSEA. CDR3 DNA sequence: TGCAGCGTTGGACCGGGAGTGAGCACCGGGGAGCTGTTTTTT. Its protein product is CSVGPGVSTGELFF.

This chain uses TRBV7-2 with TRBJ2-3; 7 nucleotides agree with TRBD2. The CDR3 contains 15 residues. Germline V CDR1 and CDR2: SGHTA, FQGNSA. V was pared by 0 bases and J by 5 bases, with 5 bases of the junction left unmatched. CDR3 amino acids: CASSLAGGLIDTQYF. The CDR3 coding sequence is TGTGCCAGCAGCTTAGCGGGAGGGCTAATAGATACGCAGTATTTT.

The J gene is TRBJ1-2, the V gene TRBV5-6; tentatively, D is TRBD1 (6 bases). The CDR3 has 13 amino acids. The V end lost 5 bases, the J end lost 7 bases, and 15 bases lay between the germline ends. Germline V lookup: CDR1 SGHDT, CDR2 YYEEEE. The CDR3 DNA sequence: TGTGCCAGCAGAAACGGACAGCGGCGTGGCTACACCTTC. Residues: CASRNGQRRGYTF. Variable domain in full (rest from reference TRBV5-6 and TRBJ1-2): DAGVTQSPTHLIKTRGQQVTLRCSPKSGHDTVSWYQQALGQGPQFIFQYYEEEERQRGNFPDRFSGHQFPNYSSELNVNALLLGDSALYLCASRNGQRRGYTFGSGTRLTVV.

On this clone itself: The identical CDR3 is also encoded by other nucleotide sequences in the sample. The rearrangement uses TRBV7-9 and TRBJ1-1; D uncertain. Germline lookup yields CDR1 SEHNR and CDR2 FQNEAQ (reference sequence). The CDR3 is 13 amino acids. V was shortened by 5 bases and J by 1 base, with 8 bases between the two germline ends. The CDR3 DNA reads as TGTGCCAGCAGCGTGGACCGGAACACTGAAGCTTTCTTT. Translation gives CASSVDRNTEAFF.

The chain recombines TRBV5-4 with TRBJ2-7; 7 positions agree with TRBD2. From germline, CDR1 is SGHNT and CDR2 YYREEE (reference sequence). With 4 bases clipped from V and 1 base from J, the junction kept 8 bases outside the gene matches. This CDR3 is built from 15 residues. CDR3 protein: CASSLGTTPSYEQYF. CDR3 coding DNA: TGTGCCAGCAGCCTTGGGACTACCCCATCCTACGAGCAGTACTTC.

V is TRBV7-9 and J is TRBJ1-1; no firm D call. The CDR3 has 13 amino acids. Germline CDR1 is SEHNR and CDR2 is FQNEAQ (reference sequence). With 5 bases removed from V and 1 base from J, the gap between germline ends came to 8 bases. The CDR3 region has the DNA TGTGCCAGCAGCGATCAGCAGAACACTGAAGCTTTCTTT. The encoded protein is CASSDQQNTEAFF.

CDR3: CASSLQGHSYNEQFF. In DNA form, the CDR3 reads TGTGCCAGCAGCCTACAGGGGCACTCCTACAATGAGCAGTTCTTC. The rearrangement joins TRBV7-2 to TRBJ2-1, with 7 bases fitting TRBD1. Germline trimming cut 5 bases from V and 0 bases from J; bases unmatched to any gene: 4. Looked up from germline, CDR1 is SGHTA and CDR2 is FQGNSA. The CDR3 contains 15 residues. Supplemented by reference TRBV7-2 and TRBJ2-1, the full variable domain reads GAGVSQSPSNKVTEKGKDVELRCDPISGHTALYWYRQSLGQGLEFLIYFQGNSAPDKSGLPSDRFSAERTGGSVSTLTIQRTQQEDSAVYLCASSLQGHSYNEQFFGPGTRLTVL.

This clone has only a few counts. CDR3 DNA: TGTGCCAGCAGCGATTTAGCGGGCCAGCCGTTCAATGAGCAGTTCTTC. Encoded protein: CASSDLAGQPFNEQFF. The chain links TRBV9 to TRBJ2-1; 7 bases map to TRBD2. Germline trimming cut 3 bases from V and 6 bases from J; bases unmatched to any gene: 12. The CDR3 has 16 amino acids. CDR1 is SGDLS and CDR2 is YYNGEE in the germline V gene.

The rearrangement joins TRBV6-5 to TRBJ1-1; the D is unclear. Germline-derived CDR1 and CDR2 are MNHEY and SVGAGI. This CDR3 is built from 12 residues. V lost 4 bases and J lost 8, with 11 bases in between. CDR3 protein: CASSWGVSEAFF. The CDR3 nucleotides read TGTGCCAGCAGTTGGGGAGTTTCGGAAGCTTTCTTT.

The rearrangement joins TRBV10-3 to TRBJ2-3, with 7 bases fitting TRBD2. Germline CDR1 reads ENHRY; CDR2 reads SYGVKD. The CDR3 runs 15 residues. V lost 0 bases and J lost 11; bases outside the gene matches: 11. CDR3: CAISESLAALGRQYF. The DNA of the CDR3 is TGTGCCATCAGTGAGTCTCTAGCGGCGCTGGGAAGGCAGTATTTT.

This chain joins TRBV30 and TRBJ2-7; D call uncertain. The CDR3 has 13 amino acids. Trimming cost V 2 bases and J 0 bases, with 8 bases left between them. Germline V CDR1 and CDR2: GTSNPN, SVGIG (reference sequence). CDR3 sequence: CAWSSSTSYEQYF. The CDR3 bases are TGTGCCTGGAGTTCCTCAACCTCCTACGAGCAGTACTTC.

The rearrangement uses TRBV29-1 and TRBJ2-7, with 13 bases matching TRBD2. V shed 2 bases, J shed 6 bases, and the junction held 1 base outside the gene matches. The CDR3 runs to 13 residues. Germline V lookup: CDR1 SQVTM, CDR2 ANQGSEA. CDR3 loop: CSVERTSGSEQYF. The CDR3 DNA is TGCAGCGTTGAACGGACTAGCGGGAGCGAGCAGTACTTC.

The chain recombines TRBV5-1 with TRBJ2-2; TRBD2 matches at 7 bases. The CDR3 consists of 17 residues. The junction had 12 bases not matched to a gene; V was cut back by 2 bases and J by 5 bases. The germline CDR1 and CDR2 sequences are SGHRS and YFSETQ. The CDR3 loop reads CASSLLAGEVGTGELFF. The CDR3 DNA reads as TGCGCCAGCAGCTTACTTGCGGGAGAAGTGGGAACCGGGGAGCTGTTTTTT.

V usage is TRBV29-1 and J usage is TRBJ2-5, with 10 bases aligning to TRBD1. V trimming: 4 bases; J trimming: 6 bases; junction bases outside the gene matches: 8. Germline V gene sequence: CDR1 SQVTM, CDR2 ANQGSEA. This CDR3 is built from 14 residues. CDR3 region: CSVVWDRGTKTQYF. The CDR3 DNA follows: TGCAGCGTTGTTTGGGACAGGGGTACGAAGACCCAGTACTTC.

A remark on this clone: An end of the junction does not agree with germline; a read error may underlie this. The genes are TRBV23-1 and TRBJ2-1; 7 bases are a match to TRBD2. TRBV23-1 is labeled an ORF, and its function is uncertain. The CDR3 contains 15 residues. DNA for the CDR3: TGCGCCAGCACTCAACCCGGGAGGCAGCGGGATGAGCAGTTCTTC. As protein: CASTQPGRQRDEQFF.

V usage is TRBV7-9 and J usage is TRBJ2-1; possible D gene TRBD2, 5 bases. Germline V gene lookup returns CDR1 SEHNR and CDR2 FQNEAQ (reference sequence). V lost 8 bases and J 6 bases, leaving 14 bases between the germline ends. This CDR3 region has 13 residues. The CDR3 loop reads CASGLASPNEQFF. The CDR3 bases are TGTGCCAGCGGCCTAGCAAGCCCCAATGAGCAGTTCTTC. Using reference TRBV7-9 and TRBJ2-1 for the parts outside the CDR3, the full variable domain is DTGVSQNPRHKITKRGQNVTFRCDPISEHNRLYWYRQTLGQGPEFLTYFQNEAQLEKSRLLSDRFSAERPKGSFSTLEIQRTEQGDSAMYLCASGLASPNEQFFGPGTRLTVL.

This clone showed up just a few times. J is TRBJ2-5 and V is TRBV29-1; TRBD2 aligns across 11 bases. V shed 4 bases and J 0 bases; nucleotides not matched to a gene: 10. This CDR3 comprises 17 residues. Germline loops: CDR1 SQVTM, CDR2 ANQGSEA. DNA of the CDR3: TGCAGCGTTGTTCTAGGGACTAGCGGATGGTACCAAGAGACCCAGTACTTC. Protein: CSVVLGTSGWYQETQYF.

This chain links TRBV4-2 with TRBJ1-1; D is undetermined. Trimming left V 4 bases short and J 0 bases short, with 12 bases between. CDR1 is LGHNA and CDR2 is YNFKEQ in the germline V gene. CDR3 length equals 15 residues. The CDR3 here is CASSPVNDMNTEAFF. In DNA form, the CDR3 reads TGTGCCAGCAGCCCCGTCAATGACATGAACACTGAAGCTTTCTTT.